These T cell receptor beta chains were read from a single sample in a study of blood T cell repertoires in COVID-19. Assay used: immunoSEQ multiplex PCR; TCRdb lists only in-frame clones, some missing. This table has roughly 280,000 clones, around 90% appearing once. Input material: PBMCs or T cells enriched from blood (not recorded which). All receptors derive from a man aged 40-49 years who had been exposed to COVID-19. CDR3s include the opening cysteine and the closing phenylalanine or tryptophan.

>TRBJ2-1|TRBV9
CASSAGGVQYEQFF
>TRBJ2-1|TRBV25-1
CASSLTGNEQFF
>TRBJ1-5|TRBV5-1
CASSPETGNQPQHF
>TRBJ2-5|TRBV9
CASSVRGARGLQETQYF
>TRBJ2-5|TRBV15
CATSRTSGSIETQYF
>TRBJ1-2|TRBV10-1
CASSECQGAGGYTF
>TRBJ2-3|TRBV7-9
CASSLAGQGTDTQYF
>TRBJ2-6|TRBV9
CASSPRQGASGSGANVLTF
>TRBJ2-1|TRBV6-5
CASGYGSGSNEQFF
>TRBJ1-3|TRBV28
CASSPHHPSSGNTIYF
>TRBJ2-7|TRBV13
CASSAGLSRSYEQYF
>TRBJ2-7|TRBV10-2
CASSLAGGPGEQYF
>TRBJ2-2|TRBV24-1
CATSDPEGQGTGGELFF
>TRBJ1-5|TRBV15
CATRQGGESNQPQHF
>TRBJ2-5|TRBV6-5
CASRSTAGGLETQYF
>TRBJ2-1|TRBV5-1
CASSLVFFGTSYNEQFF
>TRBJ1-2|TRBV5-6
CASSRTDFGGYTF
>TRBJ1-3|TRBV27
CASSSQGHFSGNTIYF
>TRBJ2-1|TRBV4-1
CASSPSSLAGEFHNEQFF
>TRBJ1-5|TRBV28
CASSLYRGPQHF
>TRBJ1-2|TRBV5-5
CASSLGGNGYTF
>TRBJ2-2|TRBV30
CAWSGLAGVGELFF
>TRBJ2-7|TRBV19
CASTPRGAKDEQYF
>TRBJ1-2|TRBV6-6
CASSPGQLYGYTF
>TRBJ2-1|TRBV11-3
CASSFRGPGEQFF
>TRBJ2-7|TRBV29-1
CSVGDRVYEQYF
>TRBJ1-5|TRBV10-3
CAISESRASNQPQHF
>TRBJ1-5|TRBV28
CASSLLQNSNQPQHF
>TRBJ2-5|TRBV5-6
CASSLSRGIEETQYF
>TRBJ2-5|TRBV12-5
CASGLTTRGTPYQETQYF
>TRBJ2-7|TRBV6-4
CASRGASSGTINEQYF
>TRBJ2-7|TRBV4-2
CASSQVSGVVEQYF
>TRBJ2-5|TRBV19
CASSKGLAGHRETQYF
>TRBJ1-2|TRBV28
CASSYGQPGGYTF
>TRBJ1-5|TRBV28
CASRPRDYNQPQHF
>TRBJ1-3|TRBV3-1/TRBV3-2
CASNGGNTIYF
>TRBJ2-1|TRBV7-3
CASSLTAGTSGLNEQFF
>TRBJ1-1|TRBV7-9
CASSLGGEAFF
>TRBJ2-7|TRBV5-4
CASSGRLAGGLHNEQYF
>TRBJ2-1|TRBV29-1
CSVEVLLTGSQQFF
>TRBJ2-7|TRBV19
CGTRDTREQYF
>TRBJ1-2|TRBV29-1
CSAIHRGGYGYTF
>TRBJ2-1|TRBV2
CASSEPLPRTSGVLRNEQFF
>TRBJ1-2|TRBV19
CASSTRTNTNYGYTF
>TRBJ2-7|TRBV18
CASSDWTTGAYEQYF
>TRBJ2-3|TRBV7-3
CASSSGLAGGTDTQYF
>TRBJ1-3|TRBV5-1
CASSGGISSGNTIYF
>TRBJ1-5|TRBV28
CASSFSGGRMTGNQPQHF
>TRBJ1-5|TRBV24-1
CATSDRTGDNQPQHF
>TRBJ1-1|TRBV5-1
CASGQGMNTEAFF
>TRBJ2-3|TRBV6-1
CASSDAGHTDTQYF
>TRBJ2-3|TRBV28
CASSSLEAGLGDTQYF
>TRBJ1-4|TRBV25-1
CASSGYRDNEKLFF
>TRBJ2-1|TRBV12-3/TRBV12-4
CAHPPVNEQFF
>TRBJ2-4|TRBV4-1
CASSQDRRGRGGAKNIQYF